The entry below describes one T cell receptor (beta chain). The sample holds a few counts of this clone. Its antigen is not yet known. No base quality values were provided; no much bigger clone lies one nucleotide off. The sample originates from a study of T cell responses to AZD1222 COVID-19 vaccine (dated by TCRdb to about 2021). Regarding the complete study: TCR sequencing covered about 230 trial participants: about 210 given two doses of AZD1222 and about 26 given two doses of MenACWY control vaccine. Trial participants were enrolled by age into 18-55, 56-69 and 70-plus year subgroups, with around 140, 26 and 57 TCR-sequenced participants respectively. The study at large found these results: Reportedly, almost half of the unique spike-specific TCRs recognized epitopes lying outside the regions that are mutated in the B.1.351 and B.1.1.7 variants. Because no day 14 peak-response samples were available, the repertoires could be characterized only after the peak T cell response. Participants were mostly white British and included more females than males, and it was suggested by the authors that clonal diversity may have been underestimated. A significant rise in spike-specific TCR breadth and depth was observed after two AZD1222 doses relative to day 0 and relative to MenACWY recipients. The 56-69-year group was small, and its depth increase did not reach significance, likely because of low power. CD4 TCRs associated with the vaccine covered the entire spike protein, and the dominant responses were in regions 160-218 and 743-854. Only five or six AZD1222 recipients were SARS-CoV-2 seropositive at baseline, limiting conclusions about previously exposed vaccinees.

The CDR3 regions of human TCRbeta chains were subjected to immunosequencing. The study's own analysis went as follows. TCRs in the repertoires were compared against a reference library of SARS-CoV-2-specific TCRs that had been generated with the MIRA antigen-specificity platform. Breadth was defined as the fraction of unique TCRs that were SARS-CoV-2-associated, and depth was defined as the fraction of total T cells that were SARS-CoV-2-associated. Each spike-specific TCR was assigned to its reactive spike region and to a CD4 or CD8 class using the MIRA data. Log10-transformed breadth and depth values were compared by one-way ANOVA with Sidak's multiple comparisons tests. What TCRdb holds here is the immuneACCESS table cut down to in-frame rearrangements. Part of the clones is not present; checked against another copy, under half of the missing clones reflect an unresolved V gene, and the others are unexplained. The V and J calls and clone size come from that table; D and trimming were worked out from the DNA. The sample table records 65,000 to 75,000 clones; around 82% of these occur just once. Roughly 50% of the sample lies in the top ten.

Counted from cysteine to phenylalanine, this CDR3 has 15 amino acids. The retained sequence is limited to the CDR3, 45 bases, with the frame set at the first base. V lost 5 bases and J lost 5 bases; the stretch between them is 16 bases long. The germline V gene provides CDR1 SGHVS and CDR2 FNYEAQ. The sample's time point label is to be understood as: about 28 days (+/-7) after the second vaccine dose. Because spike-specific TCR depth and breadth did not differ between the two schedules, AZD1222 recipients who got a second dose at roughly 4 weeks were pooled with those who got a second dose at roughly 12 weeks. The vaccinee samples were drawn from two UK trials, COV001 and COV002, one of which was a single-blind randomized controlled phase 2/3 trial testing AZD1222 (ChAdOx1 nCoV-19) in healthy adults. For TCRbeta chain sequencing, PBMC samples from trial participants were taken at day 0 and at day 28 after the second dose.

This TCR came from an adult who received the AZD1222 COVID-19 vaccine. Source: peripheral blood, taken 28 days after the second AZD1222 dose. The rearranged segments are TRBV7-6 and TRBJ2-1, and possibly TRBD2, on 6 matching bases. The CDR3 here reads CASSLLGTPNNEQFF. At the DNA level, the sequence is TGTGCCAGCAGCCTTCTAGGGACTCCTAACAATGAGCAGTTCTTC.